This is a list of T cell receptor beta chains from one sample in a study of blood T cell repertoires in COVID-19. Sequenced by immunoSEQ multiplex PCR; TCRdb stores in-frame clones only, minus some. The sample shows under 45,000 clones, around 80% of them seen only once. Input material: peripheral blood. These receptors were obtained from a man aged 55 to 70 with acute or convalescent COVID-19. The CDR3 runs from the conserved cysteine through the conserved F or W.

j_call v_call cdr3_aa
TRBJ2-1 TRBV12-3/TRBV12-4 CASTTGTGAKQFF
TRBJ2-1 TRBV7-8 CASSLPRRLAPQVRQFF
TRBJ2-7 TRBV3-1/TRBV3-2 CASSPHQGLAGREQYF
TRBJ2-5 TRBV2 CASSIRQGETQYF
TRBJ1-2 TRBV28 CASSHLSLTTGLEGYTF
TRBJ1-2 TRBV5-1 CASSLAARGDYGYTF
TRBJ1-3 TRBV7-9 CASSLGISGNTIYF
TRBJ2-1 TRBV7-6 CASTTANNEQFF
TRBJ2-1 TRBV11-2 CASSQSGRVYNEQFF
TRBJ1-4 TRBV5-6 CASSFLNGGLFF
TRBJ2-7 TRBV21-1 CASSNPRSRFDEQYF
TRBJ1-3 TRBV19 CASSFTGTGTGNTIYF
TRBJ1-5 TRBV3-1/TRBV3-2 CASSQVWGGDQPQHF
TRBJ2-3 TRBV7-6 CASSLVAWASTDTQYF
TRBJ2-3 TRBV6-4 CASSEASGRDTQYF
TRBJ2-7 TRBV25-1 CASSASGTPYEQYF
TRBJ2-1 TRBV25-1 CASIPSWGQGAYEQFF
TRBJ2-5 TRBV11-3 CASSPSPGEETQYF
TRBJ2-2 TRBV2 CASLVGPSSTGELFF
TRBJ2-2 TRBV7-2 CASSLKAGGELFF
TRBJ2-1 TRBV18 CASSLLAGEGEQFF
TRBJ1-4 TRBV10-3 CAIKGSEGEKLFF
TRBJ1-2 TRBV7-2 CASSLGTGAYGYTF
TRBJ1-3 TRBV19 CASSIDGAGNTIYF
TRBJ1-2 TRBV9 CASSLEEGIYGYTF
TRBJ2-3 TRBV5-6 CASSSRPGLAGPSTDTQYF
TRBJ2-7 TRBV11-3 CASSFSDPRGYEQYF
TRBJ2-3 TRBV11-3 CASSVGSTSTDTQYF
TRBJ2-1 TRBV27 CASSHRLAGGSSYNEQFF
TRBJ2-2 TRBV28 CASRDGTGRAGELFF
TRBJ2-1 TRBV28 CASREGTSAKKQFF
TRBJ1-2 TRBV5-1 CASSPRTGVDGYTF
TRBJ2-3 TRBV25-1 CASGSGTGGTDTQYF
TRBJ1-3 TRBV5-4 CASSSQAFPGNTIYF
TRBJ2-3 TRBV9 CASSVKISGVGGDTQYF
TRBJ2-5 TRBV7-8 CASSTGTSGETQYF
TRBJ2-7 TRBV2 CASEGVQEQYF
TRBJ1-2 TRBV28 CASDSSYGYTF
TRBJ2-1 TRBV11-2 CASSPVRGRDYNEQFF
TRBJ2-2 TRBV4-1 CASSTGGWTGELFF
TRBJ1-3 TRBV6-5 CASIGGSGGNTIYF
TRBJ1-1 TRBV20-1 CSASARLTEAFF
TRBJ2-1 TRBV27 CASSLTSLLGEQFF
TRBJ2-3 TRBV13 CASSFPGLAGPNTDTQYF
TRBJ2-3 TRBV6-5 CASRSDRGTDTQYF
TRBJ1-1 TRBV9 CASSAMIGTEAFF